This paragraph covers one T cell receptor beta chain sequence. Its specificity is unknown. The data were taken from a study of T cells expressing NK-cell markers. About the study: The authors sequenced eight donors, of whom seven were HCMV-seropositive and one was seronegative.

UMIs were included in TCR beta cDNA generated by 5'RACE template switching. TCRdb re-called the 5' RACE reads and gives one entry per CDR3 protein, without DNA. The sample includes 500,000 or so distinct CDR3 sequences. From germline, CDR1 is MGHDK and CDR2 SYGVNS. CDR3 length: 14 amino acids. Study-wide points: The study found dominant NKG2C+ clonotypes at roughly 1.0-8% of CD8+ T cells in over five donors. Whether expanded NKG2C+ T cell clones were HCMV-specific remained unclear.

Sequencing was done on a sample of blood T cells: a sorted CD56 or NKG2C T cell subset, CD4+ or CD8+ T cells, or bulk PBMC T cells (not recorded which). The receptor comes from a man between 18 and 35 years old in good health. This chain links TRBV25-1 with TRBJ2-3; TCRdb selects TRBD1, and the lack of DNA leaves this call unchecked. CDR3 residues: CASRRDGVFHTQYF.